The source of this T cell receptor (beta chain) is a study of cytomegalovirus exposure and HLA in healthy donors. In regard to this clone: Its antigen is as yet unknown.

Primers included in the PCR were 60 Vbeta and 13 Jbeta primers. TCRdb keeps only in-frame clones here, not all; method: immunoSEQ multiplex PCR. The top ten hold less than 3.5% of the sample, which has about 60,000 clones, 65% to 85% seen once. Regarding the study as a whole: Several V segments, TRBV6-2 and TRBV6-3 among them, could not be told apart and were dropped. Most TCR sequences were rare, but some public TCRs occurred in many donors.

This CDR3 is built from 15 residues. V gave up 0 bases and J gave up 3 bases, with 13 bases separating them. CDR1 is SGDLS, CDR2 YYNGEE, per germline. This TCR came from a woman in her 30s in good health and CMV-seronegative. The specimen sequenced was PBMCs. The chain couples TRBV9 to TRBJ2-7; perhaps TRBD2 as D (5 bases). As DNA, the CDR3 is TGTGCCAGCAGCGTAGGTCCCGTTGAGGGCTACGAGCAGTACTTC. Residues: CASSVGPVEGYEQYF.